This T cell receptor beta chain was sequenced in a study of spatial heterogeneity in lung cancer. As for the study in general: Raw sequencing reads included, on average, more than eight appearances of each unique TCR and UMI combination.

TCRdb re-analysed the 5' RACE reads in MiXCR, keeping a single row per CDR3 protein. This sample has tens of thousands of distinct CDR3 sequences, with 5.2% found just once. This sample's time point: sample taken at primary tumor resection. Unsorted samples of tumor, nontumor lung or frozen PBMC had their whole RNA sequenced. This clonotype was recorded at least ten times. The receptor was derived from a female donor with early-stage non-small cell lung cancer. The source was PBMCs, collected at surgery.

The CDR3 is CATSRLGTEGNEQFF. In DNA, the CDR3 is TGTGCCACCAGCAGACTGGGGACCGAAGGGAATGAGCAGTTCTTC. V gene TRBV15 combines with J gene TRBJ2-1; D assignment may be TRBD1 or TRBD2 (5 bases each). Germline V gene data show CDR1 as LNHNV and CDR2 as YYDKDF (reference sequence). V lost 2 bases and J lost 7, with 15 bases in between. The CDR3 runs to 15 residues.